This T cell receptor (beta chain) was identified during a study of T cells in women clearing cervical HPV infection (dated by TCRdb to 2017 to 2018). Looking at the study overall: Cases were approximately 25 women with histologically confirmed HPV16-related CIN3 or worse, including a couple of invasive cancers. An exploratory proof-of-principle case-control study, nested within the Guanacaste HPV Natural History Study in Costa Rica, was conducted to compare TCR repertoires across cervical HPV16 outcomes. The parent cohort enrolled about 9,700 women aged 18 or older in Guanacaste, Costa Rica, in about 1992 to 1995 and followed the women for 6 to 7 years. Quality controls consisted of five blinded duplicates per group, for a total of 60 or so samples made up of around 50 participants and roughly ten replicates. Cases and controls were matched on age within five years and on year of sample collection. Since only a few of the women had HLA typing available, the possibility that HLA type was acting as a confounder could not be ruled out. Blood from cases was drawn at the visit where the lesion was first identified, while blood from controls was drawn once the infection was no longer detected. Median age was 34 years in cases versus roughly 37 in controls, and baseline characteristics did not differ significantly. The controls were 25 to 30 women whose single incident HPV16 infection cleared within 12 months with no development of precancer or cancer. Among cases, blood sampling came a median of nearly 150 days after lesion detection, with an interquartile range of roughly 85 to 200 days. Overall results and qualifications from the work: Cases were distinguished from controls with an estimated AUC of approximately 0.83 by random forest classifiers combining richness and V gene abundances. Lower TRBV6-7 relative abundance was observed in cases than in controls (roughly 0.12% versus 0.15%; Bonferroni P = 0.0008). Whether associations preceded infection or resulted from infection could not be shown with the cross-sectional design, and effector/memory subsets and HPV-specific T cells were not isolated. Because the number of T cells in each sample was unknown, differences in richness could reflect differing T-cell content rather than repertoire biology. CIN3+ cases had significantly higher TCR repertoire richness than controls across sequencing depths, but evenness did not differ between the groups.

Every participant had a single incident cervical HPV16 infection, and women with prevalent HPV16 infections were excluded. Cervical HPV DNA was detected by MY09/MY11 PCR and genotyped by dot-blot hybridization. Fifteen mL of heparinized blood were centrifuged, and the buffy coat was split into aliquots, frozen at -30 degrees C, and then kept at -80 degrees C. QIAGEN kits were used to extract genomic DNA from buffy coat specimens. Using the immunoSEQ assay, multiplex PCR amplified TCR beta CDR3 regions from an average of roughly 1,100 ng of genomic DNA per sample. Primer bias was corrected in the assay by using a complete synthetic TCR repertoire to establish an amplification baseline. The amplicons were sequenced using the Illumina platform. From the authors' description of their analysis: Sequence errors were corrected by clustering with frequency ratios and a modified nearest-neighbor algorithm, and the sequences were then analyzed in the immunoSEQ Analyzer using IMGT gene definitions. At each rarefaction depth, TCR richness and evenness were averaged across 20 rarefaction repeats, and any sample with fewer sequences than the depth was left out. Wilcoxon rank sum tests with FDR correction were used to compare relative abundances of V, D and J genes between the groups. For the blinded duplicates, the intraclass correlation was around 95% for TCR richness and averaged about 81% across about 64 gene segments. TCRdb re-hosts the immuneACCESS table, in-frame sequences only. Its copies lack some clones; in the studies checked, an unresolved V gene accounts for under half of them, and the cause for the rest is not known. That table supplies the V and J calls and clone size; D and trimming were determined from the DNA. This sample's table contains tens of thousands of clones. The ten largest clonotypes hold around 8.4% of the sample.

The junction carries 17 bases between V and J, which are trimmed by 4 bases and 6 bases respectively. Reading the germline V gene gives CDR1 SGHRS and CDR2 YFSETQ. From the cysteine through the phenylalanine, the CDR3 covers 15 amino acids. Sequencing covers 36 bases of the CDR3, shown here with the frame starting at base 1. Remarks on this clone: Its antigen is not yet known. The read finishes 3 residues shy of the CDR3 end, and the germline J gene is used to complete it.

Sequences were obtained from blood buffy coat. This TCR came from a woman between 18 and 69 years old with a cervical HPV16 infection that either progressed to CIN3+ or cleared (not recorded which). This sequence uses TRBV5-1 and TRBJ2-1; the D region may be TRBD1 or TRBD2, each matching 6 bases equally. The sequenced part of the CDR3 DNA is TGCGCCAGCAGCCCCGGGACACGGAGGGGCAATGAG. Its coded protein is CASSPGTRRGNE. The whole CDR3 is CASSPGTRRGNEQFF.